The subject of this entry is one TCR beta chain. The antigen is not known. TCRdb redid the calling of the reads with MiXCR, one entry per CDR3 protein. In the table there are 300,000 to 400,000 distinct CDR3 sequences, 9.5% of which are singletons. V was clipped by 8 bases and J by 5 bases; unmatched bases: 14. Germline-derived CDR1 and CDR2 are MNHEY and SVGEGT. The CDR3 consists of 16 residues. These data come from a study of T cell repertoires in cytomegalovirus infection. The overall study: Based on public TCR beta signatures, there were indications of CMV infection and of a matching HLA type.

Study-level points and caveats: The ex vivo response was dominated by HLA-C-restricted CMV-specific TCR beta clonotypes. Identification of carriers of CMV plus the relevant HLA was performed using cumulative public TCR beta family frequency.

Specimen: PBMCs. V gene TRBV6-2 or TRBV6-3 combines with J gene TRBJ2-3; 9 nucleotides line up with TRBD2. The TCR comes from a human donor in good health (CMV status not recorded). Some clones in this sample may be carry-over from other donors' samples. The CDR3 DNA reads TGTGCCAGCCTAAGGGTAGCGGGAGTAGGAGTAGATACGCAGTATTTT. It specifies CASLRVAGVGVDTQYF.